This TCR beta chain was found in a study of regulatory T cells in long-lasting Graves disease (dated by TCRdb to the early 2020s). About the study as a whole: Newly diagnosed Graves' disease patients had taken antithyroid drugs for less than 3 months. A total of 35 or so samples underwent TCR sequencing: about 13 from persistent and 20 from newly diagnosed Graves' disease patients. Patients with persistent Graves' disease were compared with patients with newly diagnosed Graves' disease using TCR sequencing and RNA sequencing of peripheral blood. The study was conducted in China and was registered as a clinical trial. The research as a whole found: Patients with persistent disease shared more public clonotypes (approximately 2,500) than newly diagnosed patients did (more than 900). As a limitation, the authors acknowledged that the small sample size may reduce accuracy. Only peripheral blood was studied, because thyroid tissue, the primary lesion, was inaccessible. Lower TCR Shannon entropy and fewer highly expanded clones were observed in persistent Graves' disease patients than in newly diagnosed patients, which suggested clonal expansion. Only the TCR beta chain was sequenced and analyzed.

Receptors were amplified or captured by multiplex PCR. Sequencing relied on an Illumina HiSeq 4000. TCR beta libraries were built with iRepertoire HTBI primers and Arm-PCR amplification of CDR3 regions. Before sequencing, the PCR products underwent gel purification. Concerning the study's data processing: Across samples, about 64 TRBV and 15 or so TRBJ segments were identified and used for gene usage analysis of CDR3 amino acid clonotypes. Filtered high-quality paired reads were merged into contigs using COPE and FqMerger. BLAST was used to align contigs to the IMGT TRBV, TRBD and TRBJ reference genes, and CDR3 was defined following IMGT. Any clonotype with a frequency above 0.1% was counted as a highly expanded clone. Repertoire diversity was measured by Shannon entropy, and V-J evenness by the Gini coefficient. Public clonotypes were defined as clonotypes shared by more than one individual. TCRdb took the public reads, trimmed them with fastp at Q25, ran MiXCR for clone calling and kept in-frame beta chains. Rows matching on CDR3 protein sequence are summarized as one entry with the most common DNA and genes. These V and J calls rely on TCRdb rather than the paper's analysis. Here the sample has about 220,000 distinct CDR3 sequences; around 20% occur a single time. The ten biggest clones cover 12% of the sample.

There are a few counts of this clonotype. There is no known antigen for this receptor. Within one base of it there is no much larger clone, and no base qualities were kept. The time point label of this sample denotes: newly diagnosed GD, antithyroid drugs for less than 3 months. For both TCR sequencing and RNA sequencing, RNA was extracted from PBMCs in TRIzol. Graves' disease was diagnosed according to American Thyroid Association guidelines. Patients for the study were recruited at an endocrinology department in Xi'an, China. Each patient gave approximately 9.7 milliliters of peripheral blood, collected in an EDTA anticoagulant tube. PBMCs were isolated by Ficoll Paque Plus density gradient separation without further T cell sorting. An Agilent 2100 Bioanalyzer and agarose gel were used to assess RNA quality, and a NanoDrop 2000 was used to measure RNA concentration. The same sample was also used in a study of T cells in Graves' hyperthyroidism and ophthalmopathy. As the second paper documents: Graves' hyperthyroidism was defined as stable when no progression to ophthalmopathy occurred over 18 months of follow-up. Hyperthyroidism patients were newly diagnosed, had a disease duration of under 2 months, and were aged 18 to 65 years. Any patient with an uncontrolled infection, another autoimmune disease, pregnancy or lactation was excluded. Clinical symptoms, serum thyroxine and TRAb, thyroid ultrasound, and orbital computed tomography formed the basis for the diagnoses. For the first round of RT-PCR on the TCR CDR3, the HTBI primer set was used together with the Qiagen OneStep RT-PCR kit. Most expanded thyroid clonotypes (frequency above 0.001) were also detected in blood, suggesting blood repertoires may reflect thyroid immune responses. A 13 V-J signature model separated ophthalmopathy from stable hyperthyroidism, with around 90% sensitivity and 81.08% specificity in cross-validation and 80%/75% in testing. In validation, the model predicted progression to ophthalmopathy with just under 71% sensitivity and approximately 78% specificity, a median of 6.5 months before onset. To identify distinguishing TCR V-J signatures, a discovery cohort of roughly 100 patients was used, comprising 43 with Graves' ophthalmopathy and 57 with stable Graves' hyperthyroidism. Whether ophthalmopathy could be predicted prospectively was tested in an independent validation cohort made up of 18 to 20 hyperthyroidism patients plus 17 patients who later progressed to ophthalmopathy. The approximately 100 discovery patients were randomly split 7:3 into training and test sets. In addition, the study compared T-cell repertoires in thyroid tissue and in blood from a handful of Graves' hyperthyroidism patients. After blood sampling, hyperthyroidism patients were treated with methimazole at a starting dose of 30 mg daily, and ophthalmopathy patients were treated with high-dose intravenous methylprednisolone. A second multiplex PCR round built the libraries, followed by size selection and purification. Paired-end sequencing of the libraries was performed with 100 bp reads on an Illumina HiSeq2000. SOAPnuke was used to process the raw data, with reads discarded if the reads contained adapters or uncalled bases, had a mean Phred below 15, or lacked an exact constant-primer or identifier match. High-quality paired reads were merged using COPE v1.2.5, and each unique nucleotide sequence was defined as a clonotype. MiTCR v1.1 was used to align the clonotypes against IMGT TRBV, TRBD and TRBJ reference segments. The analysis was restricted to V-J combinations with a frequency above 0.0001, which together covered 99% to 99.2% of the repertoires. The TCS score was defined as the ratio of F50 (clonal expansion) to E x V (chaos), calculated using BLOSUM62-based TCRdist between CDR3 peptides within each V-J. Welch's t-statistics and random forest reduced 500 to 650 V-J features to 10 to 15, which were used in a naive Bayes classifier (R e1071). Sample size was not statistically predetermined, and blinding of investigators to group allocation was not performed. According to the paper, TCR Vbeta CDR3 sequencing was carried out on about 140 peripheral blood samples, which came from fewer than 50 ophthalmopathy, around 75 hyperthyroidism and some 17 progressor patients.

Sequencing used peripheral blood mononuclear cells (PBMCs), obtained at new diagnosis, from a patient treated with antithyroid drugs. This receptor was taken from a woman aged 25 to 39 with Graves disease. Donor details come from another sample of the same person, matched by shared clones.

In nucleotide form, the sequence is TGTGCCAGCAGCTTGTATGGTTACGGTTACGAGCAGTACTTC. This gives the protein CASSLYGYGYEQYF. This sequence uses TRBV5-5 and TRBJ2-7, with no confident D gene call. The cysteine opens and the phenylalanine closes a CDR3 of 14 amino acids. Just the 42-base CDR3 DNA is kept, in frame starting at base 1. Cut back by 1 base and 4 bases, the V and J ends lie 12 bases apart. Reading the germline V gene (reference sequence) gives CDR1 SGHKS and CDR2 YYEKEE.